The rows below give T cell receptor beta chains drawn from one sample of a study of cytomegalovirus exposure and HLA in healthy donors. Generated by immunoSEQ multiplex PCR, the TCRdb table keeps only in-frame clones and is missing some. The sample lists about 160,000 clones, roughly 83% occurring once. The source material was PBMCs. The receptors were sampled from a boy aged 2 to 9 in good health and CMV-seronegative. CDR3s include the opening cysteine and the closing phenylalanine or tryptophan.

v_call,j_call,cdr3_aa
TRBV7-2,TRBJ1-5,CASSEDRSQPQHF
TRBV29-1,TRBJ2-5,CSVDKASGPQGEETQYF
TRBV6-1,TRBJ2-3,CASSGGRSDTQYF
TRBV9,TRBJ2-6,CASSVNREGGTGANVLTF
TRBV11-2,TRBJ1-1,CASSHALGQLLMNTEAFF
TRBV6-5,TRBJ1-4,CASSSVTGDEKLFF
TRBV15,TRBJ2-6,CATRQNRGGANVLTF
TRBV4-3,TRBJ1-5,CASSQDRQGWGQPQHF
TRBV6-6,TRBJ1-2,CASNPGTGFHYGYTF
TRBV28,TRBJ2-7,CASRVIAEGYEQYF
TRBV7-9,TRBJ2-5,CSSSFPRTGEETQYF
TRBV6-6,TRBJ1-4,CASSRGSTNEKLFF
TRBV2,TRBJ1-6,CASSVTPPGDYNSPLHF
TRBV11-2,TRBJ2-3,CASSWRGSGGYTDTQYF
TRBV5-1,TRBJ2-7,CASSTGLAGDEQYF
TRBV4-1,TRBJ1-2,CASSQEVGQIYGYTF
TRBV30,TRBJ1-1,CAWSVQQTTNTEAFF
TRBV30,TRBJ1-5,CAWRGAGNQPQHF
TRBV25-1,TRBJ1-2,CASSDGSNYGYTF
TRBV5-1,TRBJ1-6,CASSLAGSGDSPLHF
TRBV7-2,TRBJ2-2,CASSTVPGGAGGELFF
TRBV20-1,TRBJ2-5,CSAKSQETQYF
TRBV6-5,TRBJ1-2,CASSPGPSNYGYTF
TRBV9,TRBJ2-3,CASSVVGDRGADTQYF
TRBV2,TRBJ2-7,CASTSGRLNEQYF
TRBV2,TRBJ2-3,CASSEEDTQYF
TRBV7-3,TRBJ2-1,CASTTGLDAYNEQFF
TRBV6-1,TRBJ2-5,CASTTGRLAGETQYF
TRBV15,TRBJ2-1,CATGLAGVNEQFF